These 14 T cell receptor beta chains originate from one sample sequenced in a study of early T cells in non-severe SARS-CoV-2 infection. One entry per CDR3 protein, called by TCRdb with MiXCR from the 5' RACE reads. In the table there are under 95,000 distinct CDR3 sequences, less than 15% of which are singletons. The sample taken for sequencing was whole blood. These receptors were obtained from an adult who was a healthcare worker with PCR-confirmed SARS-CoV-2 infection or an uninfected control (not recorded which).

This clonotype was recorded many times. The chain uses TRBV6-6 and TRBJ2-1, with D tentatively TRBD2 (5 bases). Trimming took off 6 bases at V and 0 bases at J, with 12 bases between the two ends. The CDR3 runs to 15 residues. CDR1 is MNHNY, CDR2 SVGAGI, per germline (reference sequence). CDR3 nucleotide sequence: TGTGCCAGCAGCTCCGGGATCGACTCCTACAATGAGCAGTTCTTC. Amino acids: CASSSGIDSYNEQFF.

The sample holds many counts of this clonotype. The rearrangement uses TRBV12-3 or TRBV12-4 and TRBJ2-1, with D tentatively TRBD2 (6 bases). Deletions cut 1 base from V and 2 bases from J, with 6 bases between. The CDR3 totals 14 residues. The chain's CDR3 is CASSLGGTYNEQFF. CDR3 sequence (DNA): TGTGCCAGCAGTTTAGGCGGGACCTACAATGAGCAGTTCTTC.

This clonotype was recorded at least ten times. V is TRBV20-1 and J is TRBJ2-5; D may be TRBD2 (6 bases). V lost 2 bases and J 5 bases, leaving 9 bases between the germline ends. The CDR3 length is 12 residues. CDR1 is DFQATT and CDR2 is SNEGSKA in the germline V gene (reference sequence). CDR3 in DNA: TGCAGTGCTAGACCGGGACTCGAGACCCAGTACTTC. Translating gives CSARPGLETQYF.

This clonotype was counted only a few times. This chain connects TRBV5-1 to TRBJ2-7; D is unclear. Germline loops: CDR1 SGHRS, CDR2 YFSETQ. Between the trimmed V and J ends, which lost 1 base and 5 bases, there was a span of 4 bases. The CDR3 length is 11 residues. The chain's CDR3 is CASSLTHEQYF. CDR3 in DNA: TGCGCCAGCAGCTTGACCCACGAGCAGTACTTC.

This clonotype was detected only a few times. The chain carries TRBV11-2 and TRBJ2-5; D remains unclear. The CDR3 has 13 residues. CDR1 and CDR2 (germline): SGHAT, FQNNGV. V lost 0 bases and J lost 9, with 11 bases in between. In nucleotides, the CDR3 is TGTGCCAGCAGCTTAGACCAGGAAGGGTCCCAGTACTTC. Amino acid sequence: CASSLDQEGSQYF.

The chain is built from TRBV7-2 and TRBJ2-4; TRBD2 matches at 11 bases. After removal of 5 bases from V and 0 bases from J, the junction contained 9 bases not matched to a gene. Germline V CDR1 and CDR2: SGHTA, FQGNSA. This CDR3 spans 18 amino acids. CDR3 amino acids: CASSPGTSGVLAKNIQYF. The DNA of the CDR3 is TGTGCCAGCAGCCCCGGGACTAGCGGAGTTCTAGCCAAAAACATTCAGTACTTC.

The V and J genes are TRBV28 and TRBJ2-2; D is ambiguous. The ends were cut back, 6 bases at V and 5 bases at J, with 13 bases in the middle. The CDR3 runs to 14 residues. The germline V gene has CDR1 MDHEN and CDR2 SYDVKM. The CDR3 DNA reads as TGTGCCAGCAGACTGGACGGTAGGACCGGGGAGCTGTTTTTT. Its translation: CASRLDGRTGELFF. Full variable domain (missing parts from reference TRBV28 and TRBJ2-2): DVKVTQSSRYLVKRTGEKVFLECVQDMDHENMFWYRQDPGLGLRLIYFSYDVKMKEKGDIPEGYSVSREKKERFSLILESASTNQTSMYLCASRLDGRTGELFFGEGSRLTVL.

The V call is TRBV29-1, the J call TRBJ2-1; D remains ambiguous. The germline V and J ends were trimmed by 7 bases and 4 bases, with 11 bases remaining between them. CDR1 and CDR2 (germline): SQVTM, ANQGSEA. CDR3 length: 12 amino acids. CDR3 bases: TGCAGCGCCGGAGACGGGTACAATGAGCAGTTCTTC. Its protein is CSAGDGYNEQFF.

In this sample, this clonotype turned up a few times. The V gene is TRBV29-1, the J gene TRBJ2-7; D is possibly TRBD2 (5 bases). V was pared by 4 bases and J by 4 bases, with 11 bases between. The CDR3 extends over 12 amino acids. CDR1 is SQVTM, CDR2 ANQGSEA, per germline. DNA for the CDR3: TGCAGCGTTGCCGGGATTACTTACGAGCAGTACTTC. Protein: CSVAGITYEQYF.

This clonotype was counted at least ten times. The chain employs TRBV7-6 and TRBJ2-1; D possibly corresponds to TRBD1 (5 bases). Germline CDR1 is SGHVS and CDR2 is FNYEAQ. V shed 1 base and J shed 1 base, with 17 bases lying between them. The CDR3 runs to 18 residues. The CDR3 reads CASSLDGADHYSYNEQFF. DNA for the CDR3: TGTGCCAGCAGCTTAGATGGGGCGGATCACTATTCCTACAATGAGCAGTTCTTC.

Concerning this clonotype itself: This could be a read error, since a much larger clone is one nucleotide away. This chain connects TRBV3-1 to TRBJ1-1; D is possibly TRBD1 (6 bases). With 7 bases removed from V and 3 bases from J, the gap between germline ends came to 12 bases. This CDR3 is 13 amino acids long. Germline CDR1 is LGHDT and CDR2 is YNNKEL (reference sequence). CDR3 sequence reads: CASKGGVYTEAFF. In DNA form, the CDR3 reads TGTGCCAGCAAGGGGGGGGTTTACACTGAAGCTTTCTTT.

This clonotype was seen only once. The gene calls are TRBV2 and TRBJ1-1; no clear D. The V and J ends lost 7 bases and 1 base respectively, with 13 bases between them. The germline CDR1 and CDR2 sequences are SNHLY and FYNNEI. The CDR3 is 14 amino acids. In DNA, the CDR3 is TGTGCCAGCAAAGTTGGACCCGCGAACACTGAAGCTTTCTTT. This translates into CASKVGPANTEAFF.

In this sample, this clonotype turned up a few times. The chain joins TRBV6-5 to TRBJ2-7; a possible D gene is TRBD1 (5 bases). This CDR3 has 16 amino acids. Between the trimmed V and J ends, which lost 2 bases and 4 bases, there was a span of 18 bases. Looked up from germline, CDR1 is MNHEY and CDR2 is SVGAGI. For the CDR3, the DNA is TGTGCCAGCAGTTACACCGGCGGTAGGACACATTACGAGCAGTACTTC. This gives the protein CASSYTGGRTHYEQYF.

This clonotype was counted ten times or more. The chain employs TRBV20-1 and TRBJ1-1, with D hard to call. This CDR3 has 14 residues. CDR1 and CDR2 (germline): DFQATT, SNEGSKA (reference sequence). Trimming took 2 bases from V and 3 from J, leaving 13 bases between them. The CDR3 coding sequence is TGCAGTGCTAGACACGCCGGGCCGGACACTGAAGCTTTCTTT. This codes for CSARHAGPDTEAFF.